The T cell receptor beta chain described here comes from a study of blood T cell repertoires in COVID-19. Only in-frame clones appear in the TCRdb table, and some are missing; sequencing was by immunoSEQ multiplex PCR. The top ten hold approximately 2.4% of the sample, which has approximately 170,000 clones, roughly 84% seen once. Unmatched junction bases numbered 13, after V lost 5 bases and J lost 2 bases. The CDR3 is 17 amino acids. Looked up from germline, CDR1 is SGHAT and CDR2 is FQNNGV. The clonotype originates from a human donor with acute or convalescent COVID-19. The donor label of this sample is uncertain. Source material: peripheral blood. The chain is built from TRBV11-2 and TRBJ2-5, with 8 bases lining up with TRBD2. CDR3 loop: CASSRRTSRPEQETQYF. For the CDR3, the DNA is TGTGCCAGCAGCCGACGGACTAGCCGCCCCGAACAAGAGACCCAGTACTTC.